One sample yielded the 14 T cell receptor beta chains listed below, sequenced in a study of T-cell reconstitution after alpha-beta-depleted transplantation in children. Unique molecular identifiers tagged the TCRbeta library. From the PCR reads, TCRdb called clonotypes with MiXCR, one entry per CDR3 protein. Altogether some 390,000 distinct CDR3 sequences are present, around 21% being singletons, with the ten largest covering less than 4.5%. The sample here was PBMCs from the stem cell graft donor, taken from the stem cell graft. These receptors were obtained from a human donor who donated a stem cell graft to a child with acute myeloid leukemia.

This clonotype was counted ten times or more. This rearrangement joins TRBV20-1 to TRBJ2-7; D possibly corresponds to TRBD2 (5 bases). The CDR3 has 13 amino acids. The V end was cut by 3 bases, the J end by 3 bases, with 12 bases between. Germline V gene lookup returns CDR1 DFQATT and CDR2 SNEGSKA (reference sequence). In DNA, the CDR3 is TGCAGTGCTAGTGGGCCTGGACTCTACGAGCAGTACTTC. It yields the protein CSASGPGLYEQYF.

Notes on this clonotype: Compared with germline, one end of the junction differs, possibly owing to a read error. This sequence joins TRBV15 and TRBJ1-4; D gene uncertain. Germline lookup yields CDR1 LNHNV and CDR2 YYDKDF (reference sequence). CDR3 length equals 16 residues. Written as DNA, the CDR3 is TGTGCCACCAGCTCGCCCCTAGACGGATCTAACGAAAAACTGTTTTTT. Its protein product is CATSSPLDGSNEKLFF. Looking up the rest from reference TRBV15 and TRBJ1-4 gives the full variable domain: DAMVIQNPRYQVTQFGKPVTLSCSQTLNHNVMYWYQQKSSQAPKLLFHYYDKDFNNEADTPDNFQSRRPNTSFCFLDIRSPGLGDTAMYLCATSSPLDGSNEKLFFGSGTQLSVL.

This clonotype was observed a handful of times. The chain carries TRBV5-6 and TRBJ2-7, with 12 nucleotides matching TRBD1. CDR1 and CDR2 from the germline V gene are SGHDT and YYEEEE. With 6 bases clipped from V and 3 bases from J, the junction kept 10 bases outside the gene matches. This CDR3 is 16 amino acids long. The CDR3 region has the DNA TGTGCCAGCAAGCGGACCGGGACAGGGGGCAACTACGAGCAGTACTTC. As protein: CASKRTGTGGNYEQYF.

Concerning this clonotype: Since a much larger clone is just one base distant, this may be a read error. The rearrangement joins TRBV20-1 to TRBJ2-7; 9 positions match TRBD2. Germline CDR1 DFQATT, CDR2 SNEGSKA (reference sequence). The CDR3 is 14 residues long. The DNA of the CDR3 is TGCAGTGCTAGTATACTAGCGGGCAACTACGAGGAGTACTTC. Protein product: CSASILAGNYEEYF.

The rearrangement joins TRBV7-2 to TRBJ2-3; unclear D gene. The CDR3 sequence is 12 residues long. The germline gives CDR1 SGHTA, CDR2 FQGNSA. Trimming took off 5 bases at V and 3 bases at J, with 6 bases between the two ends. The CDR3 sequence: CASSPMTDTQYF. CDR3 nucleotide sequence: TGTGCCAGCAGCCCAATGACAGATACGCAGTATTTT.

This clonotype has ten or more counts. V gene TRBV27 combines with J gene TRBJ2-2; D unresolved. V gave up 6 bases and J gave up 5 bases, with 4 bases separating them. The CDR3 is 11 amino acids. Looked up from germline, CDR1 is MNHEY and CDR2 is SMNVEV (reference sequence). The CDR3 protein is CASSTTGELFF. The CDR3, as DNA: TGTGCCAGCAGCACTACCGGGGAGCTGTTTTTT.

The J gene is TRBJ2-1, the V gene TRBV12-3 or TRBV12-4, with D perhaps matching TRBD2 (6 bases). The V end was cut by 3 bases, the J end by 1 base, with 13 bases between. The CDR3 extends over 16 amino acids. CDR3 in amino acids: CASSFLTRVSYNEQFF. As DNA, the CDR3 is TGTGCCAGCAGTTTCCTGACTAGGGTATCCTACAATGAGCAGTTCTTC.

With respect to this clonotype: A much larger clone differs from this one at a single base, so this may be a read error. The CDR3 does not close with the conserved phenylalanine or tryptophan, likely indicating a read error. The chain is built from TRBV12-3 or TRBV12-4 and TRBJ2-1, with 10 bases fitting TRBD2. The CDR3 is made up of 15 amino acids. The J segment lost 3 bases and the V segment lost 8 bases, leaving 7 bases of the junction unmatched. CDR3 DNA sequence: TGTGCCAGCGGAAAATCTAGCGGGAGCTACAATGAGCAGTTCTAC. Translation gives CASGKSSGSYNEQFY.

The rearrangement joins TRBV25-1 to TRBJ2-2, with D possibly TRBD1 on 5 matching bases. From germline, CDR1 is MGHDK and CDR2 SYGVNS. The CDR3 has 15 residues. V lost 2 bases to trimming and J lost 6 bases, with 13 bases between them. CDR3: CASSEDSRVAGELFF. The DNA for the CDR3 is TGTGCCAGCAGTGAAGACAGCCGGGTGGCCGGGGAGCTGTTTTTT.

This chain connects TRBV20-1 to TRBJ2-4, with a possible D match to TRBD2 (6 bases). From germline, CDR1 is DFQATT and CDR2 SNEGSKA (reference sequence). The CDR3 length is 13 residues. V was shortened by 6 bases and J by 1 base, with 10 bases between the two germline ends. This CDR3 is CSATEGAKNIQYF. The CDR3 nucleotides are TGCAGTGCAACGGAGGGGGCCAAAAACATTCAGTACTTC.

The rearrangement uses TRBV20-1 and TRBJ1-6; D gene unclear. The V gene's germline CDR1 is DFQATT and CDR2 SNEGSKA (reference sequence). CDR3 length: 12 residues. Trimming took 6 bases from V and 9 from J, leaving 12 bases between them. The CDR3 is CSAMTTGSPLHF. The CDR3 DNA is TGCAGTGCGATGACTACTGGTTCACCCCTCCACTTT.

This clonotype was counted at least ten times. The chain uses TRBV20-1 and TRBJ1-1; TRBD1 matches at 7 bases. V dropped 0 bases and J dropped 2; count of bases not matched to a gene: 9. Germline V CDR1 and CDR2: DFQATT, SNEGSKA (reference sequence). The CDR3 contains 16 residues. The CDR3 DNA follows: TGCAGTGCTAGAGACGCGCTGACAGGGCGAAACACTGAAGCTTTCTTT. It encodes CSARDALTGRNTEAFF.

The rearrangement links TRBV20-1 to TRBJ2-3; 8 bases line up with TRBD2. The V segment lost 4 bases and the J segment 1 base; nucleotides outside the gene matches: 13. The CDR3 loop spans 17 amino acids. From germline, CDR1 is DFQATT and CDR2 SNEGSKA (reference sequence). CDR3 coding DNA: TGCAGTGCTATGGAAGGGTTACTAGCGGTCCGCACAGATACGCAGTATTTT. This codes for CSAMEGLLAVRTDTQYF.

The V and J genes are TRBV27 and TRBJ2-7, with D possibly being TRBD1 (6 bases). The germline CDR1 and CDR2 sequences are MNHEY and SMNVEV (reference sequence). V was cut by 7 bases and J by 4 bases, with 11 bases left in between. CDR3 length equals 12 residues. The CDR3 is CASMDRFYEQYF. CDR3 in DNA: TGTGCCAGCATGGACAGATTTTACGAGCAGTACTTC.